The next 7 T cell receptor beta chains were all read from a single sample in a study of cytomegalovirus exposure and HLA in healthy donors. The PCR made use of 60 Vbeta and 13 Jbeta primers. Only in-frame clones appear in the TCRdb table, and some are missing; sequencing was by immunoSEQ multiplex PCR. In total, the table holds 100,000 to 150,000 clones. The sequenced sample was PBMCs. These receptors all stem from a man in his forties in good health and CMV-seronegative.

J is TRBJ2-7 and V is TRBV11-2, with D possibly being TRBD1 (6 bases). The CDR3 length is 14 residues. V dropped 4 bases and J dropped 2 bases, with 12 bases sitting between them. CDR1 and CDR2 (germline): SGHAT, FQNNGV. The CDR3 sequence is CASSSGTGTYEQYF. In nucleotides, the CDR3 is TGTGCCAGCAGCTCCGGTACAGGGACCTACGAGCAGTACTTC. Variable domain in full (rest from reference TRBV11-2 and TRBJ2-7): EAGVAQSPRYKIIEKRQSVAFWCNPISGHATLYWYQQILGQGPKLLIQFQNNGVVDDSQLPKDRFSAERLKGVDSTLKIQPAKLEDSAVYLCASSSGTGTYEQYFGPGTRLTVT.

The chain carries TRBV5-1 and TRBJ1-4; a weak D match, TRBD1 (5 bases). Germline assignment: CDR1 SGHRS and CDR2 YFSETQ. This CDR3 region has 13 residues. The V gene lost 6 bases and the J gene lost 7 bases, with 13 bases spanning the gap. The CDR3 sequence: CASNGGSGEKLFF. DNA of the CDR3: TGCGCCAGCAACGGGGGTTCGGGTGAAAAACTGTTTTTT.

This chain joins TRBV9 and TRBJ1-1, with D unresolved. The V end was cut by 0 bases, the J end by 1 base, with 7 bases between. CDR1 and CDR2 from the germline V gene are SGDLS and YYNGEE. CDR3 length: 14 amino acids. CDR3 sequence (DNA): TGTGCCAGCAGCGTAGGGGGAGAGAACACTGAAGCTTTCTTT. Protein: CASSVGGENTEAFF.

The chain couples TRBV2 to TRBJ2-1; D gene uncertain. The germline CDR1 and CDR2 sequences are SNHLY and FYNNEI. This CDR3 comprises 14 residues. Trimming shortened V by 3 bases and J by 5 bases, and 11 bases separated the two germline ends. The CDR3 bases are TGTGCCAGCAGTGACCTAGTAGTGGACAATGAGCAGTTCTTC. Amino acids: CASSDLVVDNEQFF.

CDR3 sequence: CAIGAPMASGNTIYF. The CDR3 DNA follows: TGTGCCATCGGGGCCCCGATGGCCTCTGGAAACACCATATATTTT. The chain couples TRBV10-3 to TRBJ1-3; the D gene is possibly TRBD1 (5 bases). The CDR3 consists of 15 residues. Germline-derived CDR1 and CDR2 are ENHRY and SYGVKD. V was pared by 8 bases and J by 0 bases, with 14 bases between.

The chain is built from TRBV11-3 and TRBJ2-3, with a tentative D call TRBD2 (6 bases). Germline V lookup: CDR1 SGHNT, CDR2 YENEEA. V lost 2 bases and J lost 0, with 18 bases in between. The CDR3 has 18 amino acids. CDR3 coding DNA: TGTGCCAGCAGCTTATCGGGGCGCGGGACGCCAAGCACAGATACGCAGTATTTT. This sequence encodes CASSLSGRGTPSTDTQYF.

V is TRBV5-1 and J is TRBJ2-7; perhaps TRBD2 as D (5 bases). This CDR3 comprises 14 residues. Trimming took 0 bases from V and 4 from J, leaving 11 bases between them. Germline values: CDR1 SGHRS, CDR2 YFSETQ. CDR3 coding DNA: TGCGCCAGCAGCTTGGGCCCTCGGGGATACGAGCAGTACTTC. The encoded protein is CASSLGPRGYEQYF.